This is a list of T cell receptor beta chains from one sample in a study of T-cell memory formation after mild COVID-19. TCRdb used MiXCR to reprocess the 5' RACE reads, holding one entry per CDR3 protein. The sample shows around 510,000 distinct CDR3 sequences, about 20% of them seen only once. The sample was PBMCs or a T cell subset sorted from them (not recorded which). Receptor source: an adult woman who had mild COVID-19 (a few samples of this study predate the infection). Cell type and time point are not known. CDR3s leave out the opening cysteine and the closing phenylalanine or tryptophan.

>TRBV7-2
ASSLAPGYSNQPQH
>TRBV7-2
ASSLAASGNTDTQY
>TRBV6-6
ASNPADFNQPQH
>TRBV7-6
ASSLVQAPTGLAGANVLT
>TRBV5-1
ASSIGQENTEAF
>TRBV4-1
ASSQGPGTASYEQY
>TRBV12-3/TRBV12-4
ASRYTGTENTEAF
>TRBV19
ASTRDSSYNEQF
>TRBV11-2
ASSYSDGENTEAF
>TRBV15
ATSTGAVSTDTQY
>TRBV5-1
ASSLVSQPKYEQY
>TRBV28
ASRPPDRGHHEAF
>TRBV19
ASSPSLAGGTHEQY
>TRBV30
AWSYATGEAF
>TRBV3-1
ASSHTYLPSGNTIY
>TRBV7-9
ASSLGAGEYADTQY
>TRBV4-3
ASSQEGTRGNSPLH
>TRBV4-1
ASSLGTSGEETQY
>TRBV10-3
AISPQGPAYGYT
>TRBV2
ASSERAGSEQY
>TRBV29-1
SVVVREKLF
>TRBV6-1
ASIMTGNYGYT
>TRBV10-3
AISSRDEQF
>TRBV12-3/TRBV12-4
ASSLGGSPPYEQY
>TRBV24-1
ATTGSEPYNEQF
>TRBV21-1
ASSIRDSRYEQY
>TRBV27
ASSSIAGSYEQY
>TRBV20-1
SARTEGTGNTIY
>TRBV12-3/TRBV12-4
ASSSYVEGGTDTQY
>TRBV5-1
ASSLTGYQETQY
>TRBV20-1
SALRGGSSYEQY
>TRBV5-1
ASSSTPGGSGNEQF
>TRBV12-3/TRBV12-4
ASRSTGGGSGNTIY
>TRBV5-3
ARSCRGPNQPQH
>TRBV7-8
ASSLGGPRNAQNNDGLF
>TRBV7-9
ASSLVGTETYEQY
>TRBV29-1
SVESGQGYT
>TRBV2
ASREDRYGYT
>TRBV5-1
ASSWGEATDTQY
>TRBV5-1
ASSLEFGGPTETQY
>TRBV7-2
ASSIDRALKTQY
>TRBV6-5
ASSSLAGVLQETQY
>TRBV5-1
ASSSDTDFSSYNEQF
>TRBV3-1
ASSSFYRVGTEAF
>TRBV5-1
ASSLATGETQY
>TRBV14
ASSHYVTGEQF
>TRBV5-1
ASSLTGAYTDTQY
>TRBV13
ASSFTAGGLNQPQH
>TRBV20-1
SAPSPSGSPYEQY
>TRBV7-2
ASSLEYRGLGSPLH
>TRBV7-6
ASSLGGLAGVETQY
>TRBV14
ASSQRQGAKETQY
>TRBV18
ASSPRSSGSYNEQF
>TRBV7-2
ASSLAHRDTDTQY